These 17 T cell receptor beta chains were all obtained from the same sample, sequenced in a study of PD-L1 blockade in urothelial cancer. The time point was: peripheral blood 6 weeks after treatment start. The method was immunoSEQ multiplex PCR; TCRdb's version includes in-frame clones alone and lacks a portion of them. Here the sample spans 45,000 to 50,000 clones, roughly 80% being singletons. The sequencing used PBMCs, collected around atezolizumab (anti-PD-L1) treatment. These receptors came from a man in his 70s with urothelial cancer.

The chain has TRBV7-8 and TRBJ2-7, with 8 bases aligning to TRBD1. The V gene's germline CDR1 is SGHVS and CDR2 FQNEAQ. V shed 0 bases and J 4 bases; nucleotides not matched to a gene: 11. The CDR3 runs 17 residues. For the CDR3, the DNA is TGTGCCAGCAGCTTAGCTGTGGGCAGGGGGCTTGGTTACGAGCAGTACTTC. It translates to CASSLAVGRGLGYEQYF.

Comments on this clone: One junction end does not reproduce the germline sequence, and a read error may be involved. This rearrangement joins TRBV6-6 to TRBJ2-7; 7 nucleotides line up with TRBD2. Germline CDR1 reads MNHNY; CDR2 reads SVGAGI (reference sequence). This CDR3 has 13 amino acids. The CDR3 sequence: CASSYSRVGLAVF. The CDR3 DNA reads TGTGCCAGCAGTTACTCTAGGGTGGGGCTAGCGGTATTC.

The rearrangement uses TRBV29-1 and TRBJ2-5; no firm D call. The CDR3 consists of 10 residues. Trimming took off 6 bases at V and 3 bases at J, with 5 bases between the two ends. CDR1 SQVTM and CDR2 ANQGSEA come from the germline V gene. The CDR3 reads CSVAEETQYF. Here the CDR3 DNA reads TGCAGCGTAGCCGAAGAGACCCAGTACTTC.

The chain recombines TRBV10-1 with TRBJ2-2, with 8 positions matching TRBD2. Per germline, CDR1 WNHNN and CDR2 SYGVQD (reference sequence). The CDR3 loop spans 16 amino acids. V shed 0 bases and J 1 base; nucleotides not matched to a gene: 1. The CDR3 loop is CASSESTSGNTGELFF. The CDR3 bases are TGCGCCAGCAGTGAGTCAACTAGCGGGAACACCGGGGAGCTGTTTTTT.

The chain uses TRBV5-4 and TRBJ1-5; D gene ambiguous. The CDR3 has 14 amino acids. Germline V CDR1 and CDR2: SGHNT, YYREEE (reference sequence). Trimming left V 4 bases short and J 3 bases short, with 11 bases between. DNA of the CDR3: TGTGCCAGCAGCCAAAGCGGGGTCAATCAGCCCCAGCATTTT. It yields the protein CASSQSGVNQPQHF. The full variable domain, completed using reference TRBV5-4 and TRBJ1-5, is ETGVTQSPTHLIKTRGQQVTLRCSSQSGHNTVSWYQQALGQGPQFIFQYYREEENGRGNFPPRFSGLQFPNYSSELNVNALELDDSALYLCASSQSGVNQPQHFGDGTRLSIL.

This clone was detected a few times. The chain has TRBV6-5 and TRBJ1-1, with 8 bases fitting TRBD1. V lost 2 bases, J lost 6 bases, and 5 bases stayed unmatched. CDR1 and CDR2 from the germline V gene are MNHEY and SVGAGI. The CDR3 runs 14 residues. The DNA for the CDR3 is TGTGCCAGCAGTTACCAGGGGGCGCGGGCTGAAGCTTTCTTT. Its translation is CASSYQGARAEAFF.

This clone turned up a few times. CDR3 DNA sequence: TGCGCCAGCAGCCAAGATGCGGGAAACACCGGGGAGCTGTTTTTT. Its protein is CASSQDAGNTGELFF. The chain couples TRBV4-1 to TRBJ2-2; D might be TRBD2 (6 bases). The CDR3 totals 15 residues. Per the germline V gene, CDR1 is MGHRA and CDR2 is YSYEKL. Trimming shortened V by 0 bases and J by 2 bases, and 7 bases separated the two germline ends.

The chain recombines TRBV25-1 with TRBJ2-5; D is unresolved. Germline CDR1 and CDR2: MGHDK and SYGVNS. V dropped 4 bases and J dropped 0 bases, with 9 bases sitting between them. The CDR3 totals 14 residues. The CDR3 region is CASSGKTYQETQYF. Here the CDR3 DNA reads TGTGCCAGCAGTGGGAAGACTTACCAAGAGACCCAGTACTTC.

The rearrangement links TRBV6-6 to TRBJ2-7, with 7 positions matching TRBD1. Per the germline V gene, CDR1 is MNHNY and CDR2 is SVGAGI (reference sequence). The CDR3 has 15 amino acids. The V segment lost 5 bases and the J segment 7 bases; nucleotides outside the gene matches: 14. The CDR3 DNA reads TGTGCCAGCAGTCCAGGGGGATATCAAAGTAGAGAGCAGTACTTC. This sequence encodes CASSPGGYQSREQYF.

DNA of the CDR3: TGCGCCAGCAGCGTGCAAGGGGGCTCCTACGAGCAGTACTTC. Protein: CASSVQGGSYEQYF. V and J are TRBV5-1 and TRBJ2-7; possibly TRBD1 for D (6 bases). Germline CDR1 is SGHRS and CDR2 is YFSETQ. V lost 4 bases and J lost 0, with 11 bases in between. The length of the CDR3 is 14 residues.

This clone was observed a handful of times. In nucleotides, the CDR3 is TGTGCCAGCAGGCCCCGGGACAGGGGGGATAAAACCGAAAAAGAGACCCAGTACTTC. This encodes CASRPRDRGDKTEKETQYF. The chain recombines TRBV7-9 with TRBJ2-5, with 11 bases fitting TRBD1. With 6 bases clipped from V and 3 bases from J, the junction kept 18 bases outside the gene matches. The V gene's germline CDR1 is SEHNR and CDR2 FQNEAQ (reference sequence). This CDR3 is 19 amino acids long.

The rearrangement links TRBV11-2 to TRBJ2-3, with D possibly TRBD2 on 5 matching bases. The CDR3 is 16 residues long. V lost 0 bases and J 6 bases, leaving 16 bases between the germline ends. Germline values: CDR1 SGHAT, CDR2 FQNNGV. CDR3 in amino acids: CASSLDIASGVDTQYF. DNA for the CDR3: TGTGCCAGCAGCTTAGATATAGCGAGTGGTGTTGATACGCAGTATTTT.

The chain employs TRBV18 and TRBJ2-7, with TRBD1 as a possible D gene (6 bases). The CDR3 runs 14 residues. CDR1 and CDR2 (germline): KGHSH, LQKENI. Trimming took off 1 base at V and 2 bases at J, with 9 bases between the two ends. The CDR3 region is CASSPLGQTYEQYF. CDR3 nucleotide sequence: TGTGCCAGCTCACCACTAGGACAGACCTACGAGCAGTACTTC.

The CDR3 bases are TGTGCCTGGGCGGGACAGGGAATAGCCAAAAACATTCAGTACTTC. This translates into CAWAGQGIAKNIQYF. V and J are TRBV30 and TRBJ2-4; 9 positions match TRBD1. Germline V gene data show CDR1 as GTSNPN and CDR2 as SVGIG (reference sequence). Germline trimming cut 5 bases from V and 0 bases from J; bases unmatched to any gene: 5. The CDR3 has 15 residues.

The V call is TRBV5-1, the J call TRBJ2-7; TRBD2 agrees at 15 bases. CDR1 SGHRS and CDR2 YFSETQ come from the germline V gene. The CDR3 has 16 amino acids. Trimming at V came to 4 bases and at J to 6 bases, leaving 8 bases not matched to a gene. Here the CDR3 reads CASSHDRTSGRVEQYF. The CDR3 DNA follows: TGCGCCAGCAGCCACGACAGGACTAGCGGGAGGGTCGAGCAGTACTTC.

The chain carries TRBV30 and TRBJ1-5; 7 bases are shared with TRBD1. CDR1 and CDR2 (germline): GTSNPN, SVGIG (reference sequence). CDR3 length: 14 residues. After removal of 4 bases from V and 2 bases from J, the junction contained 5 bases not matched to a gene. CDR3 in DNA: TGTGCCTGGAATAACCAGGGGGGCAATCAGCCCCAGCATTTT. Residues: CAWNNQGGNQPQHF.

The genes are TRBV30 and TRBJ1-1; D uncertain. This CDR3 region has 12 residues. The V and J ends lost 0 bases and 3 bases respectively, with 5 bases between them. Germline V gene lookup returns CDR1 GTSNPN and CDR2 SVGIG (reference sequence). CDR3 protein: CAWSVPDTEAFF. In DNA form, the CDR3 reads TGTGCCTGGAGTGTACCGGACACTGAAGCTTTCTTT.